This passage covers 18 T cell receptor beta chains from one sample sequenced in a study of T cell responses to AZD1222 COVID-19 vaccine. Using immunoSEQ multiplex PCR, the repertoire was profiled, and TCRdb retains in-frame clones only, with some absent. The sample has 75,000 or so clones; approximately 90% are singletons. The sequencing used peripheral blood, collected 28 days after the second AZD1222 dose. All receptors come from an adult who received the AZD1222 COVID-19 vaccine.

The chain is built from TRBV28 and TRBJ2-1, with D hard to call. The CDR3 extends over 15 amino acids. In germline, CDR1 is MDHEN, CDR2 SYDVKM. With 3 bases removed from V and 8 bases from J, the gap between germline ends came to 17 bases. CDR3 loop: CASSFAGPSGDEQFF. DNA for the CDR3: TGTGCCAGCAGTTTCGCCGGGCCCTCCGGCGATGAGCAGTTCTTC. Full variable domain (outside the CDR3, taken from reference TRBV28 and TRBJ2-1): DVKVTQSSRYLVKRTGEKVFLECVQDMDHENMFWYRQDPGLGLRLIYFSYDVKMKEKGDIPEGYSVSREKKERFSLILESASTNQTSMYLCASSFAGPSGDEQFFGPGTRLTVL.

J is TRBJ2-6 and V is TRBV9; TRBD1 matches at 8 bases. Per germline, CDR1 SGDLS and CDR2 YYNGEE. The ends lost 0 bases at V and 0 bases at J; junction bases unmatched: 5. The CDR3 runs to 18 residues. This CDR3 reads CASSVDRGYDSGANVLTF. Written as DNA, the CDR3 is TGTGCCAGCAGCGTAGACAGGGGGTATGACTCTGGGGCCAACGTCCTGACTTTC.

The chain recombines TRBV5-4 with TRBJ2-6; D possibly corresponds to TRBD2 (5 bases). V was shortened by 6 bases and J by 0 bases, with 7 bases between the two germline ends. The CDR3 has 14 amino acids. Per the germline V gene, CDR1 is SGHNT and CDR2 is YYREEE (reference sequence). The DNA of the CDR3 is TGTGCCAGCACGGAGGCCTCTGGGGCCAACGTCCTGACTTTC. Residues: CASTEASGANVLTF.

The CDR3 DNA reads TGTGCCAGCAGCGCCCAACGGTCGGGGGACGGAAACACCATATATTTT. Its translation: CASSAQRSGDGNTIYF. The chain uses TRBV9 and TRBJ1-3; tentatively, D is TRBD1 (5 bases). Trimming shortened V by 3 bases and J by 4 bases, and 17 bases separated the two germline ends. Germline V gene lookup returns CDR1 SGDLS and CDR2 YYNGEE. The CDR3 consists of 16 residues.

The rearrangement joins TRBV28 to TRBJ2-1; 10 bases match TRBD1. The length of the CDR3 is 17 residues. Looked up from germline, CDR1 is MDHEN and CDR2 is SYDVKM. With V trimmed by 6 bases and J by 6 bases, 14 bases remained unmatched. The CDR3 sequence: CASSQGPGQGSPNEQFF. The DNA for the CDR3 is TGTGCCAGCAGCCAAGGACCGGGACAGGGGTCCCCCAATGAGCAGTTCTTC.

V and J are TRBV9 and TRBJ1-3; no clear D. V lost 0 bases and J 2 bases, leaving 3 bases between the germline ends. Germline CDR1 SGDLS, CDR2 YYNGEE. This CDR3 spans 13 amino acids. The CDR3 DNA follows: TGTGCCAGCAGCGTAGAGGCTGGAAACACCATATATTTT. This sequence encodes CASSVEAGNTIYF. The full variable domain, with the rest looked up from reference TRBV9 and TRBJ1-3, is DSGVTQTPKHLITATGQRVTLRCSPRSGDLSVYWYQQSLDQGLQFLIQYYNGEERAKGNILERFSAQQFPDLHSELNLSSLELGDSALYFCASSVEAGNTIYFGEGSWLTVV.

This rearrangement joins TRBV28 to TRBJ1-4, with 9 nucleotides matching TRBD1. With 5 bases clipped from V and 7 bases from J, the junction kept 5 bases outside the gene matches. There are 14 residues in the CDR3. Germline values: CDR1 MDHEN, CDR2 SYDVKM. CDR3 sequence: CASSAQGASEKLFF. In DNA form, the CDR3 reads TGTGCCAGCAGTGCACAGGGGGCGAGTGAAAAACTGTTTTTT.

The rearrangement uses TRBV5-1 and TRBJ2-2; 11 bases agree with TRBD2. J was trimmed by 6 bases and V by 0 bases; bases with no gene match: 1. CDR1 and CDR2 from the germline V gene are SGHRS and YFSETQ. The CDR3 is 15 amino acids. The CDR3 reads CASSLVLAGAGELFF. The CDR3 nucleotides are TGCGCCAGCAGCTTGGTACTAGCGGGAGCCGGGGAGCTGTTTTTT. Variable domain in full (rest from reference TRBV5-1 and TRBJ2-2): KAGVTQTPRYLIKTRGQQVTLSCSPISGHRSVSWYQQTPGQGLQFLFEYFSETQRNKGNFPGRFSGRQFSNSRSEMNVSTLELGDSALYLCASSLVLAGAGELFFGEGSRLTVL.

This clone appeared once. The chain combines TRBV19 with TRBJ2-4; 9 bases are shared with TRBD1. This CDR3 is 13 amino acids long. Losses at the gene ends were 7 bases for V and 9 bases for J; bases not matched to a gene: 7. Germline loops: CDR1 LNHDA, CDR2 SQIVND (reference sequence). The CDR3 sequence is CASTRQGGSIQYF. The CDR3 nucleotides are TGTGCCAGTACAAGACAGGGGGGGAGCATTCAGTACTTC.

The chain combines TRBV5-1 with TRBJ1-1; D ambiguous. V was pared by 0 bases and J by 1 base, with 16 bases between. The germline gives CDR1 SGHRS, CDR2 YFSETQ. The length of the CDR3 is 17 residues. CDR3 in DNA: TGCGCCAGCAGCTTGGGGAGACTTGTGGATGAGAACACTGAAGCTTTCTTT. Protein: CASSLGRLVDENTEAFF.

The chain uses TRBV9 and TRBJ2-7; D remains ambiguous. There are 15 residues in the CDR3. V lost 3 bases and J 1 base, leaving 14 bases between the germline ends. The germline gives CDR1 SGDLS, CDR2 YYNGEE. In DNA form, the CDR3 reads TGTGCCAGCAGCGCATCCCCGGGCCCTTCCTACGAGCAGTACTTC. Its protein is CASSASPGPSYEQYF.

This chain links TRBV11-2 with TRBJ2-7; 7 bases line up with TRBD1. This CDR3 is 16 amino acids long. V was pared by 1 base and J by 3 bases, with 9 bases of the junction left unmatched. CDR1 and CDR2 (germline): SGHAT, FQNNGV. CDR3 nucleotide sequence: TGTGCCAGCAGCTTAGTTTCGACAGGGACGGGCTACGAGCAGTACTTC. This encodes CASSLVSTGTGYEQYF. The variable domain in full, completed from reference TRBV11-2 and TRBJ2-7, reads EAGVAQSPRYKIIEKRQSVAFWCNPISGHATLYWYQQILGQGPKLLIQFQNNGVVDDSQLPKDRFSAERLKGVDSTLKIQPAKLEDSAVYLCASSLVSTGTGYEQYFGPGTRLTVT.

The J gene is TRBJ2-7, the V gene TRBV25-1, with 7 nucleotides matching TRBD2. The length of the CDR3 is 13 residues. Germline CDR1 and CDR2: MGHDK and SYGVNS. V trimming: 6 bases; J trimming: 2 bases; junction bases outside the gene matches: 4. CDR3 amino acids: CASRVAGTYEQYF. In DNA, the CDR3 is TGTGCCAGCAGGGTAGCGGGTACCTACGAGCAGTACTTC.

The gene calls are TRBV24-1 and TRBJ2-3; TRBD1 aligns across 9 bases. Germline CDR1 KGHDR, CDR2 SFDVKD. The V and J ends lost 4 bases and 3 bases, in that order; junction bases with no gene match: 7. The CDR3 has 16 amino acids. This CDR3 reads CATSDHGTGMTDTQYF. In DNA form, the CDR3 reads TGTGCCACCAGTGACCACGGGACAGGGATGACAGATACGCAGTATTTT.

The CDR3 DNA is TGTGCCACCAGCATAGACGGGTACAATGAGCAGTTCTTC. Translation: CATSIDGYNEQFF. The chain employs TRBV15 and TRBJ2-1; unclear D gene. The V end was cut by 4 bases, the J end by 4 bases, with 8 bases between. The germline V gene encodes CDR1 LNHNV and CDR2 YYDKDF (reference sequence). CDR3 size: 13 residues.

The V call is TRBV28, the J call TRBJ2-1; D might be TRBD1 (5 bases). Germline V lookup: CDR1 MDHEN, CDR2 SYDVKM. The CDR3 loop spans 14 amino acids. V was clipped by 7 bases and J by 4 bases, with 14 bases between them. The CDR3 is CASIRGEVYNEQFF. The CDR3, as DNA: TGTGCCAGCATTAGGGGTGAGGTTTACAATGAGCAGTTCTTC.

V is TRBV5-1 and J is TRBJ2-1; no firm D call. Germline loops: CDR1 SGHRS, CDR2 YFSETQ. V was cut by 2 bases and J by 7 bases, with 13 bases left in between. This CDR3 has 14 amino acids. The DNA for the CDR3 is TGCGCCAGCAGCTTAGACGGGCTCGGGAATGAGCAGTTCTTC. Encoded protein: CASSLDGLGNEQFF.

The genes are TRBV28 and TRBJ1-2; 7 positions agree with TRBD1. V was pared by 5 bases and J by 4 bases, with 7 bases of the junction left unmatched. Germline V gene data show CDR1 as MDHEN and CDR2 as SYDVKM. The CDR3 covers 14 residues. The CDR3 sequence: CASSPGTAIYGYTF. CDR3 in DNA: TGTGCCAGCAGTCCCGGGACAGCGATCTATGGCTACACCTTC.